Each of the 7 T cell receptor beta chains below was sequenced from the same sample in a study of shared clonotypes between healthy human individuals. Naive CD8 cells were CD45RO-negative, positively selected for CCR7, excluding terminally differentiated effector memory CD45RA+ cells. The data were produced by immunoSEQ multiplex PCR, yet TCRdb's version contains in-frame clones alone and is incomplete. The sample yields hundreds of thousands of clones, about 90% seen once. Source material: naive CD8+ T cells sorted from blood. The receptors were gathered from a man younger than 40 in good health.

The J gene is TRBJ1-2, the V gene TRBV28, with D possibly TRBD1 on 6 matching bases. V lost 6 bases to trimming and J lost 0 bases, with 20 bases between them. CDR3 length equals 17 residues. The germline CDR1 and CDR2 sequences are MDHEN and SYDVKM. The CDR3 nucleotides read TGTGCCAGCAGCACCACGACAGGTCGTGAAGCTAACTATGGCTACACCTTC. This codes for CASSTTTGREANYGYTF.

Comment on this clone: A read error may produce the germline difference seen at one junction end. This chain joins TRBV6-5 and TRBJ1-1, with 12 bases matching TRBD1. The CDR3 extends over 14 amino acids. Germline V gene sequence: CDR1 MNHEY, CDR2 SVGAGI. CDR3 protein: CASRKTMGTGGDSF. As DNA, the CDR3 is TGTGCCAGCAGGAAGACTATGGGGACAGGGGGCGACTCATTT.

The CDR3 sequence: CASSQGGPGQGAYEQYF. The DNA of the CDR3 is TGCGCCAGCAGCCAAGGGGGACCGGGACAGGGGGCCTACGAGCAGTACTTC. V gene TRBV4-1 combines with J gene TRBJ2-7, with 11 bases matching TRBD1. Germline CDR1 reads MGHRA; CDR2 reads YSYEKL. With 1 base clipped from V and 2 bases from J, the junction kept 7 bases outside the gene matches. The CDR3 extends over 17 amino acids.

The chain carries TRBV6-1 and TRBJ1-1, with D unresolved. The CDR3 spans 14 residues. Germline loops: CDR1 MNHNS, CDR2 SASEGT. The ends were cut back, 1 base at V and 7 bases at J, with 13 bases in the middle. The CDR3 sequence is CASSEGKGWGEAFF. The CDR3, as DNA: TGTGCCAGCAGTGAAGGGAAAGGGTGGGGTGAAGCTTTCTTT.

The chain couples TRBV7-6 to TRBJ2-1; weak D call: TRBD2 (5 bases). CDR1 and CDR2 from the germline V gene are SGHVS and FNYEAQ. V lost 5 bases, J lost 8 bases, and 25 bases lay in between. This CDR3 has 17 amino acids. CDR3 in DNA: TGTGCCAGCAGCAACTACTACAGTCCGGGCGATAGCGATGAGCAGTTCTTC. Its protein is CASSNYYSPGDSDEQFF.

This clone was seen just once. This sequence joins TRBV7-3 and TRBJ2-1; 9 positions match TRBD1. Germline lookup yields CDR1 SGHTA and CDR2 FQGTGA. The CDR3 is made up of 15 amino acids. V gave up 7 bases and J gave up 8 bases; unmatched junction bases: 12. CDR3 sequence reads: CASTQTGRTGDEQFF. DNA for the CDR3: TGTGCCAGCACTCAGACTGGTAGGACAGGGGATGAGCAGTTCTTC. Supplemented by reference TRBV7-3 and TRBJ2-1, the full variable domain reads GAGVSQTPSNKVTEKGKYVELRCDPISGHTALYWYRQSLGQGPEFLIYFQGTGAADDSGLPNDRFFAVRPEGSVSTLKIQRTERGDSAVYLCASTQTGRTGDEQFFGPGTRLTVL.

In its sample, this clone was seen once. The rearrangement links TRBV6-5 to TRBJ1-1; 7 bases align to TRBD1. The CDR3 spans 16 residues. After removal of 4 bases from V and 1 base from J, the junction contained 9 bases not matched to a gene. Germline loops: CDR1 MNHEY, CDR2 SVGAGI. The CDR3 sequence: CASSSLSRQGNTEAFF. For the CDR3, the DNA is TGTGCCAGCAGTTCACTAAGCCGACAGGGGAACACTGAAGCTTTCTTT.